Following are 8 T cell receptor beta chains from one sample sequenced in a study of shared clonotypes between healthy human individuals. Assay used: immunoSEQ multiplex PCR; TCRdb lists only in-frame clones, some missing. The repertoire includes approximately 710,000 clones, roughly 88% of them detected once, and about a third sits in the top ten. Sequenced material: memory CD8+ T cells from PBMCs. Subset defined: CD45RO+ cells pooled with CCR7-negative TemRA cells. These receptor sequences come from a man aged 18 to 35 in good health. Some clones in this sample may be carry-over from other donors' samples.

CDR3 nucleotide sequence: TGTGCCAGCAGTTCCCGGACAGGGAGCATGAACACTGAAGCTTTCTTT. Its protein is CASSSRTGSMNTEAFF. The chain employs TRBV27 and TRBJ1-1, with TRBD1 identical over 8 bases. The CDR3 runs to 16 residues. Looked up from germline, CDR1 is MNHEY and CDR2 is SMNVEV (reference sequence). V trimming: 4 bases; J trimming: 0 bases; junction bases outside the gene matches: 7.

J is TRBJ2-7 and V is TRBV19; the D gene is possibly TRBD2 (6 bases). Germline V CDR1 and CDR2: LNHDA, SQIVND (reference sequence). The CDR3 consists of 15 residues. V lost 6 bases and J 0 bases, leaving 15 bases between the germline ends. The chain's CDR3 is CASSLTSSGSYEQYF. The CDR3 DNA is TGTGCCAGTAGCTTGACTAGTAGTGGCTCCTACGAGCAGTACTTC.

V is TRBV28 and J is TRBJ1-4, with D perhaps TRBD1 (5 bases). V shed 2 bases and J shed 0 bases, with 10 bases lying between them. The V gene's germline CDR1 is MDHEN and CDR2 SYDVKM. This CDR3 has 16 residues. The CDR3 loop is CASSLIGEATNEKLFF. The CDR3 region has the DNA TGTGCCAGCAGTTTAATAGGGGAGGCAACTAATGAAAAACTGTTTTTT.

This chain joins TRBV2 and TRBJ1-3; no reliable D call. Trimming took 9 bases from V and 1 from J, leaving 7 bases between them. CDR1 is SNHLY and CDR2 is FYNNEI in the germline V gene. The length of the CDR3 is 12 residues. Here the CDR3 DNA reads TGTGCCAGTAGGAAGTCTGGAAACACCATATATTTT. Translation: CASRKSGNTIYF.

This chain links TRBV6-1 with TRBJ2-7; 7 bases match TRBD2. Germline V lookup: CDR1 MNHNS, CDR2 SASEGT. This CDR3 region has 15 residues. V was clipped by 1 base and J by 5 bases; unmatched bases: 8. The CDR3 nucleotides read TGTGCCAGCAGTGAAGAGGGGAGGGGCTTCGACGAGCAGTACTTC. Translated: CASSEEGRGFDEQYF.

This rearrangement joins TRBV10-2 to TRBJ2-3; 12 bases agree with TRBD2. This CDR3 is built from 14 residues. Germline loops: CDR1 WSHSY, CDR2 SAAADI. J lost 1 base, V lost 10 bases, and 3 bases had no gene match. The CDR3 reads CATRTSGGTDTQYF. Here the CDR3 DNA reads TGCGCCACCCGGACTAGCGGGGGCACAGATACGCAGTATTTT.

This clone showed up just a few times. CDR3 loop: CSADTASGYTF. CDR3 nucleotides: TGCAGCGCCGACACTGCCTCTGGCTACACCTTC. The chain carries TRBV29-1 and TRBJ1-2; D call uncertain. V lost 7 bases, J lost 7 bases, and 13 bases lay in between. From germline, CDR1 is SQVTM and CDR2 ANQGSEA. The CDR3 contains 11 residues.

Here the CDR3 reads CASSGGTSGRVYEQYF. The CDR3 region has the DNA TGTGCCAGCAGTGGTGGGACTAGCGGGAGAGTCTACGAGCAGTACTTC. V gene TRBV28 combines with J gene TRBJ2-7; TRBD2 agrees at 14 bases. This CDR3 is built from 16 residues. J gave up 3 bases and V 5 bases, and 6 bases lay outside the gene matches. The germline V gene has CDR1 MDHEN and CDR2 SYDVKM.